This entry lists 28 T cell receptor beta chains sequenced from one sample in a study of T cells in Graves' hyperthyroidism and ophthalmopathy. Amplified regions were TCR beta CDR3 sequences from RNA transcripts. When the TCR CDR3 underwent first-round RT-PCR, the HTBI primer set was used. TCRdb used MiXCR to reprocess the multiplex PCR reads, holding one entry per CDR3 protein. This table holds more than 450,000 distinct CDR3 sequences, 14% found once. The sequencing input was blood. The source is a woman in her forties with Graves' hyperthyroidism.

The rearrangement joins TRBV9 to TRBJ1-6; D call uncertain. The CDR3 has 15 residues. In germline, CDR1 is SGDLS, CDR2 YYNGEE. The V end lost 0 bases, the J end lost 10 bases, and 14 bases lay between the germline ends. In DNA, the CDR3 is TGTGCCAGCAGCGTAGCCGTCGATAGAGGGTCACCCCTCCACTTT. Its translation is CASSVAVDRGSPLHF.

This chain connects TRBV19 to TRBJ2-2; the match to TRBD1 covers 7 bases. Germline V gene sequence: CDR1 LNHDA, CDR2 SQIVND (reference sequence). The J segment lost 4 bases and the V segment lost 5 bases, leaving 7 bases of the junction unmatched. The CDR3 runs 15 residues. The CDR3 sequence is CASSPRQGITGELFF. The DNA of the CDR3 is TGTGCCAGTAGTCCCCGACAGGGTATCACCGGGGAGCTGTTTTTT.

This clonotype was detected many times. The V call is TRBV9, the J call TRBJ1-4; unclear D gene. Looked up from germline, CDR1 is SGDLS and CDR2 is YYNGEE. Trimming took 4 bases from V and 6 from J, leaving 16 bases between them. This CDR3 is 15 amino acids long. CDR3 in amino acids: CASSPGRSLDEKLFF. CDR3 coding DNA: TGTGCCAGCAGCCCAGGACGAAGTCTTGATGAAAAACTGTTTTTT.

This clonotype was detected a few times. The genes are TRBV6-5 and TRBJ1-4; D not certain. V lost 4 bases, J lost 8 bases, and 14 bases lay in between. This CDR3 is built from 14 residues. From germline, CDR1 is MNHEY and CDR2 SVGAGI. CDR3 residues: CASSSSDGREKLFF. The CDR3 DNA is TGTGCCAGCAGTTCCTCGGACGGGCGGGAAAAACTGTTTTTT.

This clonotype has at least ten counts. Sequence at one end of the junction differs from germline and may be a read error. The V gene is TRBV20-1, the J gene TRBJ2-5; 9 bases map to TRBD1. Per germline, CDR1 DFQATT and CDR2 SNEGSKA (reference sequence). The CDR3 length is 11 residues. CDR3 sequence reads: CSARDPGQGNF. Here the CDR3 DNA reads TGCAGTGCTAGAGATCCGGGACAGGGAAACTTC.

This clonotype showed up just a few times. The rearrangement uses TRBV19 and TRBJ2-3, with 8 bases lining up with TRBD2. The CDR3 consists of 13 residues. Germline V gene lookup returns CDR1 LNHDA and CDR2 SQIVND (reference sequence). J lost 5 bases, V lost 7 bases, and 5 bases had no gene match. The CDR3 bases are TGTGCCAGTAAACAAGCGGGAGTAGATACGCAGTATTTT. Encoded protein: CASKQAGVDTQYF.

This clonotype was recorded at least ten times. V is TRBV30 and J is TRBJ1-1; no firm D call. This CDR3 is 11 amino acids long. Germline loops: CDR1 GTSNPN, CDR2 SVGIG (reference sequence). The ends were cut back, 3 bases at V and 7 bases at J, with 9 bases in the middle. The CDR3 bases are TGTGCCTGGAGGATTGGCGGTGAAGCTTTCTTT. Translation: CAWRIGGEAFF. Based on the CDR3 plus reference TRBV30 and TRBJ1-1, the full variable domain is SQTIHQWPATLVQPVGSPLSLECTVEGTSNPNLYWYRQAAGRGLQLLFYSVGIGQISSEVPQNLSASRPQDRQFILSSKKLLLSDSGFYLCAWRIGGEAFFGQGTRLTVV.

The table lists this clonotype with many counts. The genes are TRBV15 and TRBJ2-5, with D possibly being TRBD1 (6 bases). Germline values: CDR1 LNHNV, CDR2 YYDKDF (reference sequence). The length of the CDR3 is 14 residues. The V and J ends lost 1 base and 5 bases respectively, with 11 bases between them. The CDR3 DNA reads as TGTGCCACCAGCAGAGTCAGGGGATCCGAGACCCAGTACTTC. Protein product: CATSRVRGSETQYF.

This clonotype has a count of ten or more. CDR3 loop: CASSLAGTGKGNEKLFF. The DNA of the CDR3 is TGCGCCAGCAGCTTGGCGGGAACAGGGAAGGGGAATGAAAAACTGTTTTTT. The gene calls are TRBV5-1 and TRBJ1-4; D might be TRBD1 (6 bases). The CDR3 covers 17 residues. V lost 0 bases to trimming and J lost 5 bases, with 17 bases between them. Germline assignment: CDR1 SGHRS and CDR2 YFSETQ.

In this sample, this clonotype turned up a few times. V and J are TRBV5-1 and TRBJ2-3; no clear D gene. V shed 0 bases and J shed 1 base, with 12 bases lying between them. This CDR3 has 16 amino acids. Germline V gene sequence: CDR1 SGHRS, CDR2 YFSETQ. CDR3 sequence reads: CASSLGPRKGTDTQYF. CDR3 DNA: TGCGCCAGCAGCTTGGGGCCTCGGAAGGGCACAGATACGCAGTATTTT.

This clonotype was seen many times. V gene TRBV7-9 combines with J gene TRBJ2-1; D is ambiguous. Per the germline V gene, CDR1 is SEHNR and CDR2 is FQNEAQ (reference sequence). This CDR3 is 16 amino acids long. Between the trimmed V and J ends, which lost 2 bases and 1 base, there was a span of 12 bases. The CDR3 DNA is TGTGCCAGCAGCTTAAGTCGGACGGAATCCTACAATGAGCAGTTCTTC. It yields the protein CASSLSRTESYNEQFF.

The table lists this clonotype with many counts. V and J are TRBV5-1 and TRBJ2-5; a possible D gene is TRBD1 (5 bases). The CDR3 is 13 amino acids. Germline loops: CDR1 SGHRS, CDR2 YFSETQ. Trimming cost V 4 bases and J 5 bases, with 12 bases left between them. The CDR3 DNA is TGCGCCAGCAGCCCAGGGTCTAGGGAGACCCAGTACTTC. Translating it yields CASSPGSRETQYF.

This clonotype came up a few times. J is TRBJ1-1 and V is TRBV7-9; 8 nucleotides match TRBD1. The CDR3 totals 15 residues. Germline trimming cut 4 bases from V and 6 bases from J; bases unmatched to any gene: 10. In germline, CDR1 is SEHNR, CDR2 FQNEAQ (reference sequence). CDR3 DNA sequence: TGTGCCAGCAGCTCAACCGGGACAGGATCCCCTGAAGCTTTCTTT. Translation gives CASSSTGTGSPEAFF.

Ten or more counts support this clonotype. The chain combines TRBV10-3 with TRBJ2-2; D unclear. Trimming took off 3 bases at V and 3 bases at J, with 8 bases between the two ends. Germline assignment: CDR1 ENHRY and CDR2 SYGVKD. This CDR3 has 14 residues. The CDR3 loop is CAISEQLDTGELFF. Here the CDR3 DNA reads TGTGCCATCAGTGAACAGCTTGACACCGGGGAGCTGTTTTTT.

This clonotype came up a few times. The chain recombines TRBV13 with TRBJ2-3; D is unclear. The CDR3 runs to 16 residues. Germline loops: CDR1 PRHDT, CDR2 FYEKMQ (reference sequence). V was pared by 5 bases and J by 0 bases, with 15 bases between. The CDR3 loop is CASSAQLTTSTDTQYF. The CDR3 DNA reads as TGTGCCAGCAGCGCCCAACTTACCACTAGCACAGATACGCAGTATTTT.

In its sample, this clonotype was seen many times. The chain carries TRBV7-9 and TRBJ2-5, with TRBD2 matching 12 bases. Germline trimming cut 4 bases from V and 8 bases from J; bases unmatched to any gene: 8. Germline loops: CDR1 SEHNR, CDR2 FQNEAQ (reference sequence). The CDR3 totals 15 residues. In DNA form, the CDR3 reads TGTGCCAGCAGCTCCCGGACTAGCGGGGTAGATACCCAGTACTTC. Its protein is CASSSRTSGVDTQYF.

This clonotype was detected ten times or more. This rearrangement joins TRBV20-1 to TRBJ2-3; 14 bases are shared with TRBD2. Germline trimming cut 5 bases from V and 5 bases from J; bases unmatched to any gene: 6. CDR1 and CDR2 (germline): DFQATT, SNEGSKA (reference sequence). The CDR3 runs to 15 residues. The CDR3 DNA reads as TGCAGTGCTCCCAAGACTAGCGGGAGGGGAGATACGCAGTATTTT. Protein sequence: CSAPKTSGRGDTQYF.

The sample holds a few counts of this clonotype. The chain recombines TRBV28 with TRBJ1-2; 7 bases agree with TRBD1. J was trimmed by 0 bases and V by 2 bases; bases with no gene match: 6. The germline CDR1 and CDR2 sequences are MDHEN and SYDVKM. The CDR3 is 16 amino acids. The CDR3 here is CASSLTWTGTNYGYTF. The CDR3 DNA sequence: TGTGCCAGCAGTTTAACTTGGACAGGTACTAACTATGGCTACACCTTC.

Ten or more counts support this clonotype. J is TRBJ2-3 and V is TRBV7-9; TRBD1 matches at 7 bases. Germline lookup yields CDR1 SEHNR and CDR2 FQNEAQ (reference sequence). V was pared by 6 bases and J by 4 bases, with 13 bases of the junction left unmatched. The CDR3 length is 16 residues. The CDR3: CASRDTGASGADTQYF. CDR3 nucleotides: TGTGCCAGCAGGGACACAGGGGCATCGGGCGCAGATACGCAGTATTTT.

This clonotype has at least ten counts. The chain couples TRBV7-2 to TRBJ2-5; a weak D match, TRBD1 (6 bases). V was clipped by 1 base and J by 4 bases, with 10 bases between them. Germline CDR1 SGHTA, CDR2 FQGNSA. The CDR3 has 14 amino acids. The CDR3 DNA is TGTGCCAGCAGCTTAGACAGGGAAGGAGAGACCCAGTACTTC. Its translation is CASSLDREGETQYF.

The chain joins TRBV18 to TRBJ2-1; D is perhaps TRBD2 (5 bases). Trimming removed 3 bases at V and 4 bases at J, with 16 bases between. Germline V gives CDR1 KGHSH, CDR2 LQKENI. The CDR3 sequence is 16 residues long. The CDR3 loop reads CASSPPTAGLYNEQFF. CDR3 nucleotide sequence: TGTGCCAGCTCACCGCCTACTGCGGGCCTTTACAATGAGCAGTTCTTC.

This clonotype has a count of ten or more. CDR3 in DNA: TGTGCCAGCAGCCCGCCGTTCGCTACGTTCTACGAGCAGTACTTC. Translated, it gives CASSPPFATFYEQYF. J is TRBJ2-7 and V is TRBV14; D not certain. The V and J ends lost 4 bases and 3 bases respectively, with 16 bases between them. Germline CDR1 is SGHDN and CDR2 is FVKESK. The CDR3 totals 15 residues.

The CDR3 DNA follows: TGTGCCAGCAAAACCGGGACTAGCGGGAGAGTCCCAGATACGCAGTATTTT. It specifies CASKTGTSGRVPDTQYF. V usage is TRBV6-1 and J usage is TRBJ2-3, with TRBD2 identical over 14 bases. Germline V gene sequence: CDR1 MNHNS, CDR2 SASEGT. CDR3 size: 17 residues. J was trimmed by 4 bases and V by 7 bases; bases with no gene match: 10.

This clonotype came up many times. The chain links TRBV3-1 to TRBJ1-2, with a weak D call TRBD1 (5 bases). V dropped 0 bases and J dropped 4 bases, with 12 bases sitting between them. CDR3 size: 15 residues. Germline V gene sequence: CDR1 LGHDT, CDR2 YNNKEL (reference sequence). CDR3 residues: CASSQDWGNGYGYTF. As DNA, the CDR3 is TGTGCCAGCAGCCAAGATTGGGGGAACGGCTATGGCTACACCTTC.

This clonotype showed up just a few times. The chain combines TRBV18 with TRBJ2-1, with 8 bases matching TRBD2. Germline V gene lookup returns CDR1 KGHSH and CDR2 LQKENI. There are 15 residues in the CDR3. Trimming cost V 3 bases and J 8 bases; bases outside gene matches: 9. The CDR3 is CASSPREGLNDEQFF. CDR3 bases: TGTGCCAGCTCACCCCGGGAGGGCCTAAACGATGAGCAGTTCTTC.

The chain uses TRBV6-1 and TRBJ2-7, with D possibly matching TRBD2 (5 bases). This CDR3 contains 13 residues. V shed 5 bases and J shed 3 bases, with 11 bases lying between them. CDR1 and CDR2 from the germline V gene are MNHNS and SASEGT. The CDR3 loop reads CASSPDGVYEQYF. The DNA for the CDR3 is TGTGCCAGCAGTCCAGACGGGGTCTACGAGCAGTACTTC.

This clonotype has ten or more counts. V and J are TRBV2 and TRBJ2-7; D unresolved. CDR1 and CDR2 (germline): SNHLY, FYNNEI. V was clipped by 7 bases and J by 0 bases, with 19 bases between them. The length of the CDR3 is 16 residues. The CDR3: CASTLQRAMSSYEQYF. As DNA, the CDR3 is TGTGCCAGCACCCTACAAAGGGCCATGAGCTCCTACGAGCAGTACTTC.

This chain joins TRBV12-3 or TRBV12-4 and TRBJ1-4; no reliable D call. The CDR3 is 13 amino acids. With 10 bases removed from V and 4 bases from J, the gap between germline ends came to 13 bases. The chain's CDR3 is CATRTGLNEKLFF. CDR3 DNA sequence: TGTGCCACCCGGACCGGACTTAATGAAAAACTGTTTTTT.